The 10 T cell receptor beta chains below all came from one sample that was sequenced in a study of T cells in Graves' hyperthyroidism and ophthalmopathy (dated by TCRdb to 2018 to 2020). Receptors were amplified or captured by multiplex PCR. The instrument given in TCRdb is Illumina HiSeq 2000. The TCR beta CDR3 regions were amplified from the RNA transcripts. The TCR CDR3 was subjected to a first round of RT-PCR using the HTBI primer set and the Qiagen OneStep RT-PCR kit. TCRdb redid the processing of the public reads, applying fastp at Q25 and MiXCR, and retained in-frame beta chains. Each record represents a unique CDR3 protein, reported with the most common genes and DNA among its rows. The sample table records roughly 710,000 distinct CDR3 sequences; around a third of these occur just once. Around 30% of the sample belongs to the ten largest clones. Sequenced input: blood. Source of these receptors: a woman aged 35 to 49 with Graves' hyperthyroidism.

The chain has TRBV7-8 and TRBJ2-7, with TRBD1 identical over 12 bases. Germline V gives CDR1 SGHVS, CDR2 FQNEAQ. Trimming removed 6 bases from V and 7 bases from J; junction bases left unmatched: 10. This CDR3 has 15 amino acids. CDR3 protein: CASRHPGQGAEEQYF. CDR3 nucleotides: TGTGCCAGCAGGCATCCGGGACAGGGGGCAGAAGAGCAGTACTTC.

This clonotype was seen many times. V is TRBV2 and J is TRBJ1-1; a possible D gene is TRBD1 (6 bases). Trimming took 6 bases from V and 1 from J, leaving 9 bases between them. There are 13 residues in the CDR3. Germline V CDR1 and CDR2: SNHLY, FYNNEI. The CDR3 sequence: CASSKDRNTEAFF. CDR3 DNA sequence: TGTGCCAGCAGCAAGGACAGGAACACTGAAGCTTTCTTT.

This rearrangement joins TRBV12-3 or TRBV12-4 to TRBJ2-6; 8 bases match TRBD1. The CDR3 is made up of 22 amino acids. V shed 4 bases, J shed 1 base, and the junction held 21 bases outside the gene matches. The CDR3 protein is CASSSPGQGNRVSPSGANVLTF. The CDR3 DNA reads TGTGCCAGCAGTTCCCCTGGACAGGGAAACAGGGTCTCTCCGTCTGGGGCCAACGTCCTGACTTTC.

This clonotype was observed at least ten times. V is TRBV12-3 or TRBV12-4 and J is TRBJ1-2; no definite D call. The CDR3 is 12 amino acids. Trimming shortened V by 2 bases and J by 7 bases, and 8 bases separated the two germline ends. The CDR3 loop reads CASSLLSLGYTF. The CDR3 nucleotides read TGTGCCAGCAGTTTATTGTCGCTTGGCTACACCTTC.

At least ten counts were recorded for this clonotype. V and J are TRBV9 and TRBJ1-2, with D possibly TRBD1 on 5 matching bases. The germline CDR1 and CDR2 sequences are SGDLS and YYNGEE. The CDR3 loop spans 14 amino acids. V dropped 0 bases and J dropped 3 bases, with 9 bases sitting between them. In DNA, the CDR3 is TGTGCCAGCAGCGTAGACGGGACGGACTATGGCTACACCTTC. Translating it yields CASSVDGTDYGYTF.

The chain uses TRBV10-3 and TRBJ1-2; 9 bases line up with TRBD1. The CDR3 is 14 amino acids. The junction had 7 bases not matched to a gene; V was cut back by 6 bases and J by 5 bases. The germline V gene has CDR1 ENHRY and CDR2 SYGVKD. The CDR3 nucleotides read TGTGCCATCAGGAGGACAGGGGAAGATTATGGCTACACCTTC. Protein: CAIRRTGEDYGYTF.

A word on this clonotype: This is likely a read error, given that the CDR3 carries no conserved phenylalanine or tryptophan at its end. It is unclear where the CDR3 begins or ends on the DNA, so no DNA is shown, and the CDR3 is as TCRdb lists it. The chain combines TRBV7-9 with TRBJ1-3; the table names TRBD1, a call not compared with the DNA. From germline, CDR1 is SEHNR and CDR2 FQNEAQ (reference sequence). The CDR3 has 9 amino acids, counting both end residues. CDR3 sequence reads: CASTPTGIT.

This chain connects TRBV7-2 to TRBJ2-7; 9 bases match TRBD2. In germline, CDR1 is SGHTA, CDR2 FQGNSA. Losses at the gene ends were 4 bases for V and 0 bases for J; bases not matched to a gene: 4. CDR3 size: 15 residues. In DNA, the CDR3 is TGTGCCAGCAGCTCACAGCGGGGGGCCTCCTACGAGCAGTACTTC. Its translation is CASSSQRGASYEQYF.

At least ten counts were recorded for this clonotype. V and J are TRBV10-3 and TRBJ1-1; 10 bases align to TRBD1. Germline values: CDR1 ENHRY, CDR2 SYGVKD. The J segment lost 5 bases and the V segment lost 6 bases, leaving 3 bases of the junction unmatched. This CDR3 is built from 13 residues. CDR3 DNA: TGTGCCATCAGCCAGGACAGGGGGACTGAAGCTTTCTTT. Its translation: CAISQDRGTEAFF.

This clonotype was picked up many times. The rearrangement links TRBV2 to TRBJ1-2; no reliable D call. Trimming left V 3 bases short and J 4 bases short, with 9 bases between. The CDR3 has 13 amino acids. Per germline, CDR1 SNHLY and CDR2 FYNNEI. CDR3 amino acids: CASSDGPTYGYTF. In DNA, the CDR3 is TGTGCCAGCAGTGATGGGCCAACCTATGGCTACACCTTC.